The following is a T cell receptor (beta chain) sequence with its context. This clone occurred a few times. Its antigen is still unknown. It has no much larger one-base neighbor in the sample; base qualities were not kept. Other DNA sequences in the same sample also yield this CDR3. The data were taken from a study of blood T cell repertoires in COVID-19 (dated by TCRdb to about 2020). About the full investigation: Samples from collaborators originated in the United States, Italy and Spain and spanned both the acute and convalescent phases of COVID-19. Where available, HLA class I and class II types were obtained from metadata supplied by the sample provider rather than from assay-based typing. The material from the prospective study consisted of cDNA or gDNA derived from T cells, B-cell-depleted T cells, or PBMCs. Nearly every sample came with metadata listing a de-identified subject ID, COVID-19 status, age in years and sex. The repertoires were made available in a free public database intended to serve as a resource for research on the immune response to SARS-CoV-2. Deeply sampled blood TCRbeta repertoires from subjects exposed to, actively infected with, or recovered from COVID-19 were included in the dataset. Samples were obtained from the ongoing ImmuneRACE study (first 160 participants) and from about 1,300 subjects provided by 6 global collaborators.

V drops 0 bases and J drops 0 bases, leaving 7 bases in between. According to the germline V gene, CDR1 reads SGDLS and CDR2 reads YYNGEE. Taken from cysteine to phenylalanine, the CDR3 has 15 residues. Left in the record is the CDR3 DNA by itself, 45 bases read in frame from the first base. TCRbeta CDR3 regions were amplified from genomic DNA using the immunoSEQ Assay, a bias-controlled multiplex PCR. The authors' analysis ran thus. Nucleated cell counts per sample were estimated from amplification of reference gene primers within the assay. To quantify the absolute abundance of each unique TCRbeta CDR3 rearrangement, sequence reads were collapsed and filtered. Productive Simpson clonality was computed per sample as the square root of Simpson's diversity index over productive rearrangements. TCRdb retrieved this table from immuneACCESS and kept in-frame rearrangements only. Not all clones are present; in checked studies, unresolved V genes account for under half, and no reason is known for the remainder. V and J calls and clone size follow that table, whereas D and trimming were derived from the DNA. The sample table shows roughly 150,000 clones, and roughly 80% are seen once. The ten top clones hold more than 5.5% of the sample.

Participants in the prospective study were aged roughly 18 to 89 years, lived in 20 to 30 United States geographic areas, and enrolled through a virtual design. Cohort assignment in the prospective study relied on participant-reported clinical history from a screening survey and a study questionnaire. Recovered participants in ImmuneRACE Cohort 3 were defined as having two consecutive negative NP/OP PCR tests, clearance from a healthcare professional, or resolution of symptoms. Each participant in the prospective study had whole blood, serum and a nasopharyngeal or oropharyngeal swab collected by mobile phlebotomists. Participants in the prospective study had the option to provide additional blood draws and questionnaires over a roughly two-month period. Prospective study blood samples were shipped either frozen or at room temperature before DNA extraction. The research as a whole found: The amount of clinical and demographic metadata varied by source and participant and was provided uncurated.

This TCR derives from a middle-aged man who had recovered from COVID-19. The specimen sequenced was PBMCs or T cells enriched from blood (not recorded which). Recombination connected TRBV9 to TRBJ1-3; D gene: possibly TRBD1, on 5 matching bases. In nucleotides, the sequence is TGTGCCAGCAGCGTAGGACAGTCCTCTGGAAACACCATATATTTT. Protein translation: CASSVGQSSGNTIYF.